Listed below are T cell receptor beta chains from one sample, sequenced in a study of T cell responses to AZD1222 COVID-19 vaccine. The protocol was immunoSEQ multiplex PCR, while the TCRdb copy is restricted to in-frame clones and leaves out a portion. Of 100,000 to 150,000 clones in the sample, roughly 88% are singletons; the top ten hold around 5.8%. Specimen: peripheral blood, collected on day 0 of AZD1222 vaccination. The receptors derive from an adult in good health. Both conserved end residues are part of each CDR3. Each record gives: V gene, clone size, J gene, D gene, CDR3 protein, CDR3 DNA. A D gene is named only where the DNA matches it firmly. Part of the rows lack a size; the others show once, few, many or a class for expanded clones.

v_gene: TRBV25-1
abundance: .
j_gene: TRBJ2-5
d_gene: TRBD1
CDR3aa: CASSDTGTGEETQYF
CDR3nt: TGTGCCAGCAGTGATACTGGGACAGGGGAGGAGACCCAGTACTTC

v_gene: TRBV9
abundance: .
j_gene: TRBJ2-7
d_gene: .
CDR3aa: CASSEGGQSTYEQYF
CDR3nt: TGTGCCAGCAGCGAGGGGGGACAGTCAACCTACGAGCAGTACTTC

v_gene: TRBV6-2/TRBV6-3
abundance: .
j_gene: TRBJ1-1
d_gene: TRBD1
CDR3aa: CASSVQGGPVDTEAFF
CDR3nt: TGTGCCAGCAGCGTACAGGGGGGACCTGTTGACACTGAAGCTTTCTTT

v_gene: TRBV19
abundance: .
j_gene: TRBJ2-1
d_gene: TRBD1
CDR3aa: CASSSIQGAYNEQFF
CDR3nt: TGTGCCAGTTCTTCTATCCAGGGGGCTTATAATGAGCAGTTCTTC

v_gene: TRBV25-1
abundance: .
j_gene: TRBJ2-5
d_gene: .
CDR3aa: CASSAYTGPQETQYF
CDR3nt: TGTGCCAGCAGTGCTTATACAGGGCCCCAAGAGACCCAGTACTTC

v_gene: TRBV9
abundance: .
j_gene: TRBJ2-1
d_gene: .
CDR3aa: CASSIRGNEQFF
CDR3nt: TGTGCCAGCAGCATTAGGGGTAATGAGCAGTTCTTC

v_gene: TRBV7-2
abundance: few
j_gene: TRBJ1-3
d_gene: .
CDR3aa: CASSLEAVGNTIYF
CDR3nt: TGTGCCAGCAGCTTAGAGGCAGTAGGAAACACCATATATTTT

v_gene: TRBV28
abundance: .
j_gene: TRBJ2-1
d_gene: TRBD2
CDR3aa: CASSTGTTLEQFF
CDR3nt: TGTGCCAGCAGTACCGGGACTACACTTGAGCAGTTCTTC

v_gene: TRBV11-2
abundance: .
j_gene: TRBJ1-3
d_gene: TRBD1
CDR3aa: CASSPPGQPSGNTIYF
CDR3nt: TGTGCCAGCAGTCCACCGGGACAGCCCTCTGGAAACACCATATATTTT

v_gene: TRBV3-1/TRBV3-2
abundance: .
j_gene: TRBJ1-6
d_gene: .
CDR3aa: CASSQGVGSSSYNSPLHF
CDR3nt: TGTGCCAGCAGCCAAGGGGTGGGCTCGAGCTCCTATAATTCACCCCTCCACTTT

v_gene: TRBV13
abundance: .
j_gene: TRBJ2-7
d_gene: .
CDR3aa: CASSSGSVSSYEQYF
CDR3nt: TGTGCCAGCAGCTCTGGAAGTGTGAGCTCCTACGAGCAGTACTTC

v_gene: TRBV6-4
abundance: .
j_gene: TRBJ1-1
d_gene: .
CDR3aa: CASSVSRGTEAFF
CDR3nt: TGTGCCAGCAGTGTAAGTCGGGGCACTGAAGCTTTCTTT

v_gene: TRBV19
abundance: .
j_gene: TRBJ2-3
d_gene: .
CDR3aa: CASSTIADTQYF
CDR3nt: TGTGCCAGTAGTACAATAGCAGATACGCAGTATTTT

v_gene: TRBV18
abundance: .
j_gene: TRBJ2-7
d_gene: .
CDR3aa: CASSPTGRNYEQYF
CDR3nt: TGTGCCAGCTCACCAACGGGGAGGAACTACGAGCAGTACTTC

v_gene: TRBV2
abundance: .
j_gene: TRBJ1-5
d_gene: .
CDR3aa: CASGSLVDQPQHF
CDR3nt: TGTGCCAGCGGATCCCTAGTAGATCAGCCCCAGCATTTT

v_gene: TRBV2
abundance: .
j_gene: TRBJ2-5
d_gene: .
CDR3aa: CASTEQPEETQYF
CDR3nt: TGTGCCAGCACGGAACAGCCAGAAGAGACCCAGTACTTC

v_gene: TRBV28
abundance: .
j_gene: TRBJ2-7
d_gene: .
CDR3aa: CASSLFQGSSDEQYF
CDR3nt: TGTGCCAGCAGTTTATTTCAGGGGAGTTCGGACGAGCAGTACTTC

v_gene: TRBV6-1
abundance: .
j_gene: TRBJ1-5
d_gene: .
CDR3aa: CASSEGTGNQPQHF
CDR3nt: TGTGCCAGCAGTGAAGGGACAGGCAATCAGCCCCAGCATTTT

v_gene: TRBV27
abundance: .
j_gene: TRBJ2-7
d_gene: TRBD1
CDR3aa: CASSLAPGGPYEQYF
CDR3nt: TGTGCCAGCAGTTTAGCACCAGGGGGACCCTACGAGCAGTACTTC

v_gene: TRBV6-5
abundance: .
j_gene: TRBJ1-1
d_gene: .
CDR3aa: CASSYQRGFTEAFF
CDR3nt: TGTGCCAGCAGTTACCAGAGGGGTTTCACTGAAGCTTTCTTT

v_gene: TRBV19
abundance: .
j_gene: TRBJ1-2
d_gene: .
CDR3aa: CASSIAAEPNYGYTF
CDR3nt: TGTGCCAGTAGTATAGCAGCGGAACCCAACTATGGCTACACCTTC

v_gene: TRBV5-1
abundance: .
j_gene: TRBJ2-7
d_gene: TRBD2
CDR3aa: CASSLSGSGENEQYF
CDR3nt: TGCGCCAGCAGCTTGAGCGGGAGCGGTGAGAACGAGCAGTACTTC

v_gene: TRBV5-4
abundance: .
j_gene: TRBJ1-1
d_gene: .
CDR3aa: CASSLVGRENTEAFF
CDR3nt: TGTGCCAGCAGCTTGGTCGGGCGGGAGAACACTGAAGCTTTCTTT

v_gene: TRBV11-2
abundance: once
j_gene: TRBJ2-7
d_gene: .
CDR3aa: CASSAGTQYEQYF
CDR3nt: TGTGCCAGCAGCGCCGGGACACAATACGAGCAGTACTTC

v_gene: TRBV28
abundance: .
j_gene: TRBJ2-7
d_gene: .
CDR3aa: CASSSPAYEQYF
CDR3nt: TGTGCCAGCAGTTCCCCGGCCTACGAGCAGTACTTC

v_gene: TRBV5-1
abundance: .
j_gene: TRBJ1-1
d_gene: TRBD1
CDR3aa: CASSLNPGGQTEAFF
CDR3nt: TGCGCCAGCAGCTTGAATCCAGGGGGACAGACTGAAGCTTTCTTT

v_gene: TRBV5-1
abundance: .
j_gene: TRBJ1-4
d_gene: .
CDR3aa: CASSTQGGQNNEKLFF
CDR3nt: TGCGCCAGCAGTACACAGGGCGGTCAAAATAATGAAAAACTGTTTTTT

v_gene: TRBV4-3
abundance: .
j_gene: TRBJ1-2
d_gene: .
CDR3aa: CASSQEGDGIGYTF
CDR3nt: TGCGCCAGCAGCCAAGAGGGGGACGGGATTGGCTACACCTTC

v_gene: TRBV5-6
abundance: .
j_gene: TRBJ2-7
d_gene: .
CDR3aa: CASSFLSGPSYEQYF
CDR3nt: TGTGCCAGCAGCTTCCTAAGCGGGCCCTCCTACGAGCAGTACTTC

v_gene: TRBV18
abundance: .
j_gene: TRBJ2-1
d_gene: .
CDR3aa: CASSPPTVGEQFF
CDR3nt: TGTGCCAGCTCACCACCCACAGTAGGTGAGCAGTTCTTC

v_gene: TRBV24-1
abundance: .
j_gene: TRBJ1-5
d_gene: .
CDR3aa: CATSAGSHQPQHF
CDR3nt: TGTGCCACCAGTGCAGGGTCGCATCAGCCCCAGCATTTT

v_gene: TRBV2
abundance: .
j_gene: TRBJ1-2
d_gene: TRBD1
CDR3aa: CASRPGTASYTF
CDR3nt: TGTGCCAGCAGACCAGGGACAGCTAGCTACACCTTC

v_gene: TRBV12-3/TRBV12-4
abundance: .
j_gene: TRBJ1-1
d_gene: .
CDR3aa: CASSFQPNTEAFF
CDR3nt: TGTGCCAGCAGTTTCCAGCCGAACACTGAAGCTTTCTTT

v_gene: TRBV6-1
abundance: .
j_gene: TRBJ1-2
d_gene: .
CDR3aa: CASSAWGGLSPYGYTF
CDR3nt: TGTGCCAGCAGTGCTTGGGGGGGCCTAAGCCCATATGGCTACACCTTC

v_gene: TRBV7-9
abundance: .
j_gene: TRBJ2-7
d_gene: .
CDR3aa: CASSLAGTLYEQYF
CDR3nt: TGTGCCAGCAGCTTAGCAGGGACCTTATACGAGCAGTACTTC

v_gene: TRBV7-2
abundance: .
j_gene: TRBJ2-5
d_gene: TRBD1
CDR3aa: CASSFTGEQETQYF
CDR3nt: TGTGCCAGCAGCTTTACAGGGGAACAAGAGACCCAGTACTTC

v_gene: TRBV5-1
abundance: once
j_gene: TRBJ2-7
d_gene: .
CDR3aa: CASSLLGGADEQYF
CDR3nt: TGCGCCAGCAGCTTGTTAGGGGGGGCCGACGAGCAGTACTTC

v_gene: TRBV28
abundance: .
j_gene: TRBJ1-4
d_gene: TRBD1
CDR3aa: CASSSGTGGNEKLFF
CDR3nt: TGTGCCAGCAGTTCTGGGACAGGGGGAAATGAAAAACTGTTTTTT

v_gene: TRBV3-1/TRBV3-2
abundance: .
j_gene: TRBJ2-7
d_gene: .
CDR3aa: CASGDREQYF
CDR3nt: TGTGCCAGCGGGGATCGCGAGCAGTACTTC

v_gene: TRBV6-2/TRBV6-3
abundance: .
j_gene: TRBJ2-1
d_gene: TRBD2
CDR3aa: CASSLTSGPRSMQFF
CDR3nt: TGTGCCAGCAGCCTGACTAGCGGGCCACGTTCGATGCAGTTCTTC

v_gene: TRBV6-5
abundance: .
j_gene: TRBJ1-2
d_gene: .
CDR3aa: CASRWDGSYGYTF
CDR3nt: TGTGCCAGCAGGTGGGACGGATCCTATGGCTACACCTTC

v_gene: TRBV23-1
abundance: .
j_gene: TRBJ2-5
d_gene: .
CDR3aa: CASSPGSRQDKETQYF
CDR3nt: TGCGCCAGCAGTCCAGGATCGAGACAGGACAAGGAGACCCAGTACTTC